Below, 15 T cell receptor beta chains from the same sample are listed, as sequenced in a study of blood T cell repertoires in COVID-19. The protocol was immunoSEQ multiplex PCR, while the TCRdb copy is restricted to in-frame clones and leaves out a portion. The data hold some 150,000 clones, with around 90% observed a single time. Material: peripheral blood. The receptors originated from a woman aged 60-75 years with active or convalescent COVID-19.

The chain employs TRBV6-2 or TRBV6-3 and TRBJ2-7, with 11 bases identical to TRBD1. This CDR3 comprises 15 residues. V gave up 5 bases and J gave up 3 bases; unmatched junction bases: 6. Germline V CDR1 and CDR2: MNHEY, SVGEGT. The CDR3 DNA follows: TGTGCCAGCAGTAAACCGGGACAGGGGGGCTACGAGCAGTACTTC. Translated, it gives CASSKPGQGGYEQYF.

This clone showed up just a few times. V gene TRBV4-2 combines with J gene TRBJ1-3; D is ambiguous. Per germline, CDR1 LGHNA and CDR2 YNFKEQ. Trimming cost V 0 bases and J 0 bases, with 12 bases left between them. There are 17 residues in the CDR3. The CDR3 nucleotides read TGTGCCAGCAGCCAAGAAAGCGACGGTGGCTCTGGAAACACCATATATTTT. Protein product: CASSQESDGGSGNTIYF.

This rearrangement joins TRBV11-2 to TRBJ1-4; the match to TRBD1 covers 7 bases. Germline lookup yields CDR1 SGHAT and CDR2 FQNNGV. CDR3 length equals 14 residues. V dropped 5 bases and J dropped 4; count of bases not matched to a gene: 4. CDR3 in DNA: TGTGCCAGCAGCCTGGACAGGTTTAATGAAAAACTGTTTTTT. Translated, it gives CASSLDRFNEKLFF.

The rearrangement joins TRBV30 to TRBJ1-4; 7 nucleotides line up with TRBD1. There are 13 residues in the CDR3. Germline CDR1 GTSNPN, CDR2 SVGIG (reference sequence). The V and J ends lost 2 bases and 8 bases, in that order; junction bases with no gene match: 5. Here the CDR3 DNA reads TGTGCCTGGAGTAAGGGGGCAGGCGAAAAACTGTTTTTT. Translated, it gives CAWSKGAGEKLFF.

V and J are TRBV18 and TRBJ1-1, with D hard to call. V was shortened by 6 bases and J by 0 bases, with 8 bases between the two germline ends. The CDR3 is 13 amino acids. CDR1 and CDR2 from the germline V gene are KGHSH and LQKENI. The CDR3: CASSAGVNTEAFF. The CDR3 nucleotides are TGTGCCAGCTCTGCGGGAGTGAACACTGAAGCTTTCTTT.

The V gene is TRBV19, the J gene TRBJ1-1, with TRBD1 identical over 10 bases. CDR3 length: 16 residues. Germline V lookup: CDR1 LNHDA, CDR2 SQIVND (reference sequence). The junction had 8 bases not matched to a gene; V was cut back by 6 bases and J by 1 base. CDR3 nucleotides: TGTGCCAGTAGCCCAGACAGGGGGCTGGGGAACACTGAAGCTTTCTTT. Its protein product is CASSPDRGLGNTEAFF.

V gene TRBV12-3 or TRBV12-4 combines with J gene TRBJ1-1; tentative D call: TRBD1 (5 bases). This CDR3 is built from 13 residues. The V end was cut by 10 bases, the J end by 1 base, with 13 bases between. The CDR3 coding sequence is TGTGCCACTAGGGGCAGTTCGAACACTGAAGCTTTCTTT. This translates into CATRGSSNTEAFF.

V usage is TRBV19 and J usage is TRBJ1-3; D is perhaps TRBD1 (6 bases). CDR1 and CDR2 from the germline V gene are LNHDA and SQIVND (reference sequence). Between the trimmed V and J ends, which lost 8 bases and 1 base, there was a span of 9 bases. The CDR3 length is 13 residues. CDR3 in DNA: TGTGCCAGTTTTCAGGGGTCTGGAAACACCATATATTTT. Encoded protein: CASFQGSGNTIYF.

The chain employs TRBV6-1 and TRBJ1-1, with a weak D call TRBD1 (5 bases). V gave up 1 base and J gave up 6 bases, with 15 bases separating them. This CDR3 has 15 residues. Germline-derived CDR1 and CDR2 are MNHNS and SASEGT. As DNA, the CDR3 is TGTGCCAGCAGTGAAGTGGGGAATACGGGGGCTGAAGCTTTCTTT. It yields the protein CASSEVGNTGAEAFF.

The chain combines TRBV6-2 or TRBV6-3 with TRBJ1-2; TRBD1 agrees at 7 bases. This CDR3 has 16 residues. J was trimmed by 3 bases and V by 0 bases; bases with no gene match: 7. From germline, CDR1 is MNHEY and CDR2 SVGEGT. The CDR3 bases are TGTGCCAGCAGTTACTCGGACGACAGGGTTGACTATGGCTACACCTTC. It translates to CASSYSDDRVDYGYTF.

CDR3 sequence reads: CASSLRQTYSYEQYF. CDR3 bases: TGCGCCAGCAGCTTGCGACAGACCTACTCCTACGAGCAGTACTTC. The V gene is TRBV5-1, the J gene TRBJ2-7, with TRBD1 as a possible D gene (5 bases). CDR3 length: 15 residues. CDR1 and CDR2 from the germline V gene are SGHRS and YFSETQ. V lost 1 base and J lost 0, with 11 bases in between.

This clone was recorded many times. V gene TRBV3-1 (or the pseudogene TRBV3-2) combines with J gene TRBJ2-2, with 10 bases lining up with TRBD2. The CDR3 is 16 amino acids. The V and J ends lost 1 base and 3 bases, in that order; junction bases with no gene match: 2. Germline loops: CDR1 LGHDT, CDR2 YNNKEL (reference sequence). CDR3: CASSQGLAGDTGELFF. The CDR3 DNA reads as TGTGCCAGCAGCCAAGGTCTAGCGGGGGACACCGGGGAGCTGTTTTTT.

The chain links TRBV7-9 to TRBJ2-7; TRBD1 matches at 11 bases. The length of the CDR3 is 15 residues. V lost 5 bases, J lost 3 bases, and 6 bases stayed unmatched. In germline, CDR1 is SEHNR, CDR2 FQNEAQ (reference sequence). The CDR3 protein is CASSPSGTGGYEQYF. CDR3 in DNA: TGTGCCAGCAGCCCCTCCGGGACAGGGGGCTACGAGCAGTACTTC.

The genes are TRBV4-1 and TRBJ2-7; D may be TRBD1 (5 bases). Germline CDR1 and CDR2: MGHRA and YSYEKL. This CDR3 has 15 amino acids. The V end was cut by 1 base, the J end by 0 bases, with 10 bases between. CDR3 DNA: TGCGCCAGCAGCCAAGGACAGTGGGGCTCCTACGAGCAGTACTTC. Its protein product is CASSQGQWGSYEQYF.

The chain carries TRBV11-3 and TRBJ2-3; no definite D call. V lost 4 bases and J lost 2, with 4 bases in between. Germline CDR1 is SGHNT and CDR2 is YENEEA. CDR3 length: 12 residues. CDR3 coding DNA: TGTGCCAGCAGCTCGGTCACAGATACGCAGTATTTT. It translates to CASSSVTDTQYF.